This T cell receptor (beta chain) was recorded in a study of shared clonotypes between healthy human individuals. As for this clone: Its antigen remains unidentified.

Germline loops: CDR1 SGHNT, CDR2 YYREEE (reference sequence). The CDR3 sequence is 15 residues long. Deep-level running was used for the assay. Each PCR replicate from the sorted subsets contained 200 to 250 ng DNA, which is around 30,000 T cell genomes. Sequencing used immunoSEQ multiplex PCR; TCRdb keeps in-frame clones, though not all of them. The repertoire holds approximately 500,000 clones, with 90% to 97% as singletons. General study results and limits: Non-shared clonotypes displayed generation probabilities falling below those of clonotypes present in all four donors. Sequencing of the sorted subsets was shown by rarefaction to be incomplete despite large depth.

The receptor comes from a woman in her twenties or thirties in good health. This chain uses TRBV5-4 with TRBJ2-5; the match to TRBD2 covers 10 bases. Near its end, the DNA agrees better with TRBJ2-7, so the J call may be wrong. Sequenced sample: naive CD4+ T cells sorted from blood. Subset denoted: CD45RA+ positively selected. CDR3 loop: CASSLDLAGAYEQYF. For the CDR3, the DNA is TGTGCCAGCAGCTTGGATCTAGCGGGGGCCTACGAGCAGTACTTC.